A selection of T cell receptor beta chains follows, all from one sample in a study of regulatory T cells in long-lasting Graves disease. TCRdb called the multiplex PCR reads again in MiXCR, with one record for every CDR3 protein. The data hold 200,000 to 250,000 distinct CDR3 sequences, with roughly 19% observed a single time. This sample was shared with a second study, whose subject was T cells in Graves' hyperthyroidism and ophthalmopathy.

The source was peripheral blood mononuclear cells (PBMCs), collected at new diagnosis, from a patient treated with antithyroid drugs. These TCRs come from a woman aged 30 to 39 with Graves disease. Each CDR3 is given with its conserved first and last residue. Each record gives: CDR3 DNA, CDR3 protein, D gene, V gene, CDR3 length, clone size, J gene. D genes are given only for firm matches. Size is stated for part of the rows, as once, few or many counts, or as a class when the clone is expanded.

CDR3 DNA: TGTGCCAGCAGTGAAGCGTGGGCGTTCTCAGATACGCAGTATTTT
CDR3 protein: CASSEAWAFSDTQYF
D gene: -
V gene: TRBV2
CDR3 length: 15
clone size: many
J gene: TRBJ2-3

CDR3 DNA: TGTGCCAGCAGGTGGGGGGAGAGGGCCACCGGGGAGCTGTTTTTT
CDR3 protein: CASRWGERATGELFF
D gene: -
V gene: TRBV2
CDR3 length: 15
clone size: many
J gene: TRBJ2-2

CDR3 DNA: TGTGCCACTACCTCCACGGGGGGGAACAGCAATCAGCCCCAGCATTTT
CDR3 protein: CATTSTGGNSNQPQHF
D gene: -
V gene: TRBV19
CDR3 length: 16
clone size: many
J gene: TRBJ1-5

CDR3 DNA: TGTGCCAGCATCAAGGACAGGGTAGGGCAAGAGACCCAGTACTTC
CDR3 protein: CASIKDRVGQETQYF
D gene: TRBD1
V gene: TRBV28
CDR3 length: 15
clone size: many
J gene: TRBJ2-5

CDR3 DNA: TGTGCCAGCAGCTGGGACCGGGGTGTTCCACTAGCCAAAAACATTCAGTACTTC
CDR3 protein: CASSWDRGVPLAKNIQYF
D gene: -
V gene: TRBV11-2
CDR3 length: 18
clone size: -
J gene: TRBJ2-4

CDR3 DNA: TGTGCCAGCAGCCCGCGAGAGGGTGACACTGAAGCTTTCTTT
CDR3 protein: CASSPREGDTEAFF
D gene: -
V gene: TRBV3-1
CDR3 length: 14
clone size: many
J gene: TRBJ1-1

CDR3 DNA: TGCGCCAGCAGCTTGGGGGCGGGAGGAAGCTCCTACGAGCAGTACTTC
CDR3 protein: CASSLGAGGSSYEQYF
D gene: TRBD2
V gene: TRBV5-1
CDR3 length: 16
clone size: few
J gene: TRBJ2-7

CDR3 DNA: TGTGCCAGCAGAGCTGGGACAGGGGGTTCGAGCAAAAACATTCAGTACTTC
CDR3 protein: CASRAGTGGSSKNIQYF
D gene: TRBD1
V gene: TRBV6-1
CDR3 length: 17
clone size: many
J gene: TRBJ2-4

CDR3 DNA: TGTGCCACCCTAGCGGGAGTGGGCACAGATACGCAGTATTTT
CDR3 protein: CATLAGVGTDTQYF
D gene: TRBD2
V gene: TRBV2
CDR3 length: 14
clone size: once
J gene: TRBJ2-3

CDR3 DNA: TGTGCCAGCAGCAACGGCGACAGGGCGGAGACCCAGTACTTC
CDR3 protein: CASSNGDRAETQYF
D gene: TRBD1
V gene: TRBV12-3/TRBV12-4
CDR3 length: 14
clone size: -
J gene: TRBJ2-5

CDR3 DNA: TGTGCCAGCAGCGACACCTGGACTACCTCCTACAATGAGCAGTTCTTC
CDR3 protein: CASSDTWTTSYNEQFF
D gene: -
V gene: TRBV7-2
CDR3 length: 16
clone size: many
J gene: TRBJ2-1

CDR3 DNA: TGCGCCAGCAGCTTGGGTGTAGGTACTGGAAACACCATATATTTT
CDR3 protein: CASSLGVGTGNTIYF
D gene: -
V gene: TRBV5-1
CDR3 length: 15
clone size: -
J gene: TRBJ1-3

CDR3 DNA: TGCAGCGTCCACAGGGGGGCCATCGACTACGAGCAGTACTTC
CDR3 protein: CSVHRGAIDYEQYF
D gene: TRBD1
V gene: TRBV29-1
CDR3 length: 14
clone size: many
J gene: TRBJ2-7

CDR3 DNA: TGTGCCACCAGTGATACCACAGGGGGCGTCTCCTACAATGAGCAGTTCTTC
CDR3 protein: CATSDTTGGVSYNEQFF
D gene: TRBD1
V gene: TRBV24-1
CDR3 length: 17
clone size: many
J gene: TRBJ2-1

CDR3 DNA: TGCAGTGCCCCGCGTCCTGGCAGGCAGACTCAGCCCCAGCATTTT
CDR3 protein: CSAPRPGRQTQPQHF
D gene: -
V gene: TRBV20-1
CDR3 length: 15
clone size: many
J gene: TRBJ1-5

CDR3 DNA: TGTGCCAGCAGGGGGAACTGGGGGACAGGGACTGAAGCTTTCTTT
CDR3 protein: CASRGNWGTGTEAFF
D gene: TRBD1
V gene: TRBV28
CDR3 length: 15
clone size: many
J gene: TRBJ1-1

CDR3 DNA: TGTGCCAGCAGTGGTGGACAGGGAGGGAATGAGCAGTTCTTC
CDR3 protein: CASSGGQGGNEQFF
D gene: -
V gene: TRBV6-1
CDR3 length: 14
clone size: many
J gene: TRBJ2-1

CDR3 DNA: TGCGCCAGCAGCCTCGGGACGCAAGAGACCCAGTACTTC
CDR3 protein: CASSLGTQETQYF
D gene: -
V gene: TRBV4-1
CDR3 length: 13
clone size: few
J gene: TRBJ2-5

CDR3 DNA: TGTGCCAGCAGCTTAGCGGGGACAGTGCTTCTCCACGAGCAGTACTTC
CDR3 protein: CASSLAGTVLLHEQYF
D gene: TRBD1
V gene: TRBV7-9
CDR3 length: 16
clone size: many
J gene: TRBJ2-7

CDR3 DNA: TGTGCCAGCAGCCAAGATATCGACAGGGTCTATGAGCAGTACTTC
CDR3 protein: CASSQDIDRVYEQYF
D gene: TRBD1
V gene: TRBV3-1
CDR3 length: 15
clone size: few
J gene: TRBJ2-7

CDR3 DNA: TGTGCCAGCAGTTTTTCGGCCGGGACCGCTGCAAATACGCAGTATTTT
CDR3 protein: CASSFSAGTAANTQYF
D gene: -
V gene: TRBV12-3/TRBV12-4
CDR3 length: 16
clone size: many
J gene: TRBJ2-3

CDR3 DNA: TGTGCCAGCAGCCCCACAACTAGCGCCAGAAATGAGCAGTTCTTC
CDR3 protein: CASSPTTSARNEQFF
D gene: TRBD2
V gene: TRBV27
CDR3 length: 15
clone size: -
J gene: TRBJ2-1

CDR3 DNA: TGCAGTGCCGTCTCCTTAGCGGGAGGTCCTAGCACAGATACGCAGTATTTT
CDR3 protein: CSAVSLAGGPSTDTQYF
D gene: TRBD2
V gene: TRBV20-1
CDR3 length: 17
clone size: many
J gene: TRBJ2-3

CDR3 DNA: TGTGCCAGCACCAACATCAGGGTGAACACCATATATTTT
CDR3 protein: CASTNIRVNTIYF
D gene: -
V gene: TRBV6-1
CDR3 length: 13
clone size: few
J gene: TRBJ1-3

CDR3 DNA: TGCGCCACCCAATCGGGACAGAAAGACTACAATGAGCAGTTCTTC
CDR3 protein: CATQSGQKDYNEQFF
D gene: TRBD1
V gene: TRBV5-1
CDR3 length: 15
clone size: many
J gene: TRBJ2-1

CDR3 DNA: TGTGCCAGCAGTTTAAGTCTAGGCGAGCAGTACTTC
CDR3 protein: CASSLSLGEQYF
D gene: -
V gene: TRBV12-3/TRBV12-4
CDR3 length: 12
clone size: many
J gene: TRBJ2-7

CDR3 DNA: TGTGCCAGCAGCGCGGCCCATAGCAATCAGCCCCAGCATTTT
CDR3 protein: CASSAAHSNQPQHF
D gene: -
V gene: TRBV9
CDR3 length: 14
clone size: many
J gene: TRBJ1-5

CDR3 DNA: TGTGCCAGCAGTGAGGGTGACAGCGCTTTCTTT
CDR3 protein: CASSEGDSAFF
D gene: -
V gene: TRBV2
CDR3 length: 11
clone size: -
J gene: TRBJ1-1

CDR3 DNA: TGTGCCTGGAGTGTACTCGGGGGGGTTAGAGAGACCCAGTACTTC
CDR3 protein: CAWSVLGGVRETQYF
D gene: TRBD2
V gene: TRBV30
CDR3 length: 15
clone size: many
J gene: TRBJ2-5

CDR3 DNA: TGCAGTGCTAGTCGGCTAGCGGGAGGCACAGATACGCAGTATTTT
CDR3 protein: CSASRLAGGTDTQYF
D gene: TRBD2
V gene: TRBV20-1
CDR3 length: 15
clone size: many
J gene: TRBJ2-3

CDR3 DNA: TGTGCCAGCAGCCTCCACTTGGGACAGGTCCAAGAGACCCAGTACTTC
CDR3 protein: CASSLHLGQVQETQYF
D gene: TRBD1
V gene: TRBV3-1
CDR3 length: 16
clone size: -
J gene: TRBJ2-5

CDR3 DNA: TGTGCCAGCAGCTTTGGGCTCGCGGGAGAAAAACTGTTTTTT
CDR3 protein: CASSFGLAGEKLFF
D gene: -
V gene: TRBV11-2
CDR3 length: 14
clone size: -
J gene: TRBJ1-4

CDR3 DNA: TGCGCCAGCTCCGAAGCGGGAGTCGAAACAGATACGCAGTATTTT
CDR3 protein: CASSEAGVETDTQYF
D gene: TRBD2
V gene: TRBV5-1
CDR3 length: 15
clone size: many
J gene: TRBJ2-3

CDR3 DNA: TGTGCCAGCAGTTCCCCCGGGACGGTGCTTGATAGTGAGCAGTTCTTC
CDR3 protein: CASSSPGTVLDSEQFF
D gene: -
V gene: TRBV6-2/TRBV6-3
CDR3 length: 16
clone size: -
J gene: TRBJ2-1

CDR3 DNA: TGTGCCAGCAGTCCCTGGCTTGGGGCGGGGGACAATGAGCAGTTCTTC
CDR3 protein: CASSPWLGAGDNEQFF
D gene: TRBD2
V gene: TRBV27
CDR3 length: 16
clone size: many
J gene: TRBJ2-1

CDR3 DNA: TGCGCCAGCAGCCAAGGGGCAATATCCGTAGGCACAGATACGCAGTATTTT
CDR3 protein: CASSQGAISVGTDTQYF
D gene: -
V gene: TRBV4-1
CDR3 length: 17
clone size: few
J gene: TRBJ2-3

CDR3 DNA: TGCAGTGCTAACGACAGGGACTACGAGCAGTACTTC
CDR3 protein: CSANDRDYEQYF
D gene: TRBD1
V gene: TRBV20-1
CDR3 length: 12
clone size: many
J gene: TRBJ2-7

CDR3 DNA: TGTGCCAGCAGTTACGGGACACCCTATGGCTACACCTTC
CDR3 protein: CASSYGTPYGYTF
D gene: -
V gene: TRBV6-5
CDR3 length: 13
clone size: many
J gene: TRBJ1-2

CDR3 DNA: TGTGCCAGCTCCCGAAAGGATGGGACCGGAGGGGCTTTCTCCTACGAGCAGTACTTC
CDR3 protein: CASSRKDGTGGAFSYEQYF
D gene: -
V gene: TRBV18
CDR3 length: 19
clone size: few
J gene: TRBJ2-7

CDR3 DNA: TGTGCCAGCAACAGAGGACCCCCAGACTATGGCTACACCTTC
CDR3 protein: CASNRGPPDYGYTF
D gene: -
V gene: TRBV19
CDR3 length: 14
clone size: many
J gene: TRBJ1-2

CDR3 DNA: TGTGCCAGCAGTTTATCGGGTTCACACGAGCAGTACTTC
CDR3 protein: CASSLSGSHEQYF
D gene: -
V gene: TRBV12-3/TRBV12-4
CDR3 length: 13
clone size: many
J gene: TRBJ2-7

CDR3 DNA: TGTGCCTGGAGTGGACAGGAGAACACCGGGGAGCTGTTTTTT
CDR3 protein: CAWSGQENTGELFF
D gene: -
V gene: TRBV30
CDR3 length: 14
clone size: many
J gene: TRBJ2-2

CDR3 DNA: TGTGCCTGGACTAGCGGGACATACAATGAGCAGTTCTTC
CDR3 protein: CAWTSGTYNEQFF
D gene: TRBD2
V gene: TRBV30
CDR3 length: 13
clone size: many
J gene: TRBJ2-1

CDR3 DNA: TGCGCCAGCAGCTTGGGACTAGCGGGAGTGGAGCACAATGAGCAGTTCTTC
CDR3 protein: CASSLGLAGVEHNEQFF
D gene: TRBD2
V gene: TRBV5-1
CDR3 length: 17
clone size: -
J gene: TRBJ2-1

CDR3 DNA: TGTGCCAGCAGCTCCACTGGACTGCTGAACACTGAAGCTTTCTTT
CDR3 protein: CASSSTGLLNTEAFF
D gene: -
V gene: TRBV12-3/TRBV12-4
CDR3 length: 15
clone size: many
J gene: TRBJ1-1

CDR3 DNA: TGTGCCTGGAGTGTAGACCCGGCGGGAGATACGCAGTATTTT
CDR3 protein: CAWSVDPAGDTQYF
D gene: -
V gene: TRBV30
CDR3 length: 14
clone size: many
J gene: TRBJ2-3

CDR3 DNA: TGTGCCAGCAGTGAAGCCCCGACAGATGACTATGGCTACACCTTC
CDR3 protein: CASSEAPTDDYGYTF
D gene: -
V gene: TRBV6-1
CDR3 length: 15
clone size: many
J gene: TRBJ1-2

CDR3 DNA: TGCAGTGCTAGCGACAGGGCGCAGTATAGCAATCAGCCCCAGCATTTT
CDR3 protein: CSASDRAQYSNQPQHF
D gene: TRBD1
V gene: TRBV20-1
CDR3 length: 16
clone size: many
J gene: TRBJ1-5

CDR3 DNA: TGTGCCAGCAGCTCTGGAGGACGGGGGAATTCCTACAATGAGCAGTTCTTC
CDR3 protein: CASSSGGRGNSYNEQFF
D gene: -
V gene: TRBV7-9
CDR3 length: 17
clone size: many
J gene: TRBJ2-1

CDR3 DNA: TGTGCCAGCAGGCGACTCTCCGGGACAGGGCCTTACAATGAGCAGTTCTTC
CDR3 protein: CASRRLSGTGPYNEQFF
D gene: TRBD1
V gene: TRBV28
CDR3 length: 17
clone size: -
J gene: TRBJ2-1

CDR3 DNA: TGCGCCAGCAGCCAACTTTCGGGCGTGGGCTATGGCTACACCTTC
CDR3 protein: CASSQLSGVGYGYTF
D gene: -
V gene: TRBV4-1
CDR3 length: 15
clone size: many
J gene: TRBJ1-2